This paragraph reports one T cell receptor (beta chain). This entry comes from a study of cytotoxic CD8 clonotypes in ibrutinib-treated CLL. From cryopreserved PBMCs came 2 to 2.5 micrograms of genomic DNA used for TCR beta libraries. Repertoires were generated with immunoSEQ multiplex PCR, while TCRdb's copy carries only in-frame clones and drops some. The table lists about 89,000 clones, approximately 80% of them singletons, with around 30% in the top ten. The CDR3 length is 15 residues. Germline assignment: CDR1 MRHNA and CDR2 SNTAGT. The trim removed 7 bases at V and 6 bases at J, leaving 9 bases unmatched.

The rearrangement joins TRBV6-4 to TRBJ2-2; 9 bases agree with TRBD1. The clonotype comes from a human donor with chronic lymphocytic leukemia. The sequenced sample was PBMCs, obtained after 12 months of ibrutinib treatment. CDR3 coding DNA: TGTGCCAGCAACCCCGGGACAGGGTACGCCGGGGAGCTGTTTTTT. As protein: CASNPGTGYAGELFF.